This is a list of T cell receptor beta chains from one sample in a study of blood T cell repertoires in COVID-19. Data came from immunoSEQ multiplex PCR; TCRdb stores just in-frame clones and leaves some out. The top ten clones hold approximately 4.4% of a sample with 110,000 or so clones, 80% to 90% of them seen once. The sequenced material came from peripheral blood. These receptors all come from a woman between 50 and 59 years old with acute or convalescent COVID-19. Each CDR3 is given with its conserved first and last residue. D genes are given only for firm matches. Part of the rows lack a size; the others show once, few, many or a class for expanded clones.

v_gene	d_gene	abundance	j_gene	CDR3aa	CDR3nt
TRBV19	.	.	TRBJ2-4	CASSIASGLNIQYF	TGTGCCAGTAGTATCGCATCGGGACTAAACATTCAGTACTTC
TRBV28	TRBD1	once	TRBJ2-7	CASSTRQGLYEQYF	TGTGCCAGCAGCACAAGACAGGGATTGTACGAGCAGTACTTC
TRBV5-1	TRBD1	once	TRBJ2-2	CASSTGTGAHGELFF	TGCGCCAGCAGTACCGGGACAGGGGCCCACGGGGAGCTGTTTTTT
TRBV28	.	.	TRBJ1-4	CASRGASDEKLFF	TGTGCCAGCAGGGGAGCATCGGATGAAAAACTGTTTTTT
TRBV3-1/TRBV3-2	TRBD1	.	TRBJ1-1	CASSLVGQANTEAFF	TGTGCCAGCAGCCTCGTCGGACAGGCGAACACTGAAGCTTTCTTT
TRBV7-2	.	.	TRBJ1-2	CASSSPIGGKNYGYTF	TGTGCCAGCAGCTCCCCCATCGGGGGAAAAAACTATGGCTACACCTTC
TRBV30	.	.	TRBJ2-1	CAWSVFGNEQFF	TGTGCCTGGAGCGTCTTCGGGAATGAGCAGTTCTTC
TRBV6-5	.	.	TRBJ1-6	CASTRRGRDNSPLHF	TGTGCCAGCACCAGGAGGGGAAGGGATAATTCACCCCTCCACTTT
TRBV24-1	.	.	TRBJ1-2	CATSDPVQGNYGYTF	TGTGCCACCAGTGACCCAGTACAGGGAAACTATGGCTACACCTTC
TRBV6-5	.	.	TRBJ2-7	CASSFGGPRWSEQYF	TGTGCCAGCAGTTTCGGTGGCCCGAGGTGGTCCGAGCAGTACTTC
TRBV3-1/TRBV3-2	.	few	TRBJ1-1	CASSHLLNTEAFF	TGTGCCAGCAGCCATTTATTGAACACTGAAGCTTTCTTT
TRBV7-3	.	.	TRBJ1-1	CASSSQGLNTEAFF	TGTGCCAGCAGCTCACAGGGCCTGAACACTGAAGCTTTCTTT
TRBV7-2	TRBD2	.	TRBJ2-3	CASSYSGGAGDTQYF	TGTGCCAGCAGCTATAGCGGGGGGGCTGGAGATACGCAGTATTTT
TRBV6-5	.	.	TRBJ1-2	CASILQGNTYGYTF	TGTGCCAGTATACTACAGGGAAACACCTATGGCTACACCTTC
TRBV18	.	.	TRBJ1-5	CASSGDLNQPQHF	TGTGCCAGCTCCGGAGACCTTAATCAGCCCCAGCATTTT
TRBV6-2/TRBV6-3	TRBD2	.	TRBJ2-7	CASSSPGGRAYEQYF	TGTGCCAGCAGTTCCCCAGGAGGGAGGGCCTACGAGCAGTACTTC
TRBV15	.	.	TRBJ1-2	CATSRVGEVSGYTF	TGTGCCACCAGCAGAGTAGGGGAGGTTTCCGGCTACACCTTC